This T cell receptor (beta chain) was observed in a study of cytomegalovirus exposure and HLA in healthy donors. About this clone: As yet, its antigen is unknown.

Study-wide results and limits: In a later analysis, fewer than 20,000 TCR beta sequences were associated with HLA alleles at 0.05 false discovery rate. A likely sequencing artifact accounted for one observed cluster of highly shared sequence variants. With later analysis, a missense DCLRE1C variant became linked to TCR beta V- and J-gene trimming.

The CDR3 totals 16 residues. The junction had 11 bases not matched to a gene; V was cut back by 4 bases and J by 6 bases. The V gene's germline CDR1 is SGHRS and CDR2 YFSETQ. The PCR employed 60 Vbeta primers together with 13 Jbeta primers. Produced via immunoSEQ multiplex PCR; TCRdb's table is partial and in-frame only. The sample carries some 80,000 clones, around 77% recorded once. The rearrangement uses TRBV5-1 and TRBJ2-5, with 11 bases aligning to TRBD2. The receptor was isolated from a man aged 50-60 years in good health and CMV-seronegative. Sequencing was done on a sample of PBMCs. CDR3 DNA: TGCGCCAGCAGCGATACCCTAGCGGGGGGCGGAAAGACCCAGTACTTC. This encodes CASSDTLAGGGKTQYF.